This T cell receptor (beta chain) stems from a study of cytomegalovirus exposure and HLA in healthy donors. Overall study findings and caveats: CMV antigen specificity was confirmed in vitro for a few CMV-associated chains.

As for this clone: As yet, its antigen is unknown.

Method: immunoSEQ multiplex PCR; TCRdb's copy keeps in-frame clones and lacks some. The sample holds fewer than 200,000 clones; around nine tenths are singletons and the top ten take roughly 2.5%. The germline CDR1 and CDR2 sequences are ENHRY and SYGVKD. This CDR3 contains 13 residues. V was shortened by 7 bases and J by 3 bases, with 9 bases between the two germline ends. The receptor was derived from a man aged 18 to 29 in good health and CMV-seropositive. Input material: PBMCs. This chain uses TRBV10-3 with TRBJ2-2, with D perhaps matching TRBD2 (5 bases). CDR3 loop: CAITRTDTGELFF. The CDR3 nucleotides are TGTGCCATCACAAGGACTGACACCGGGGAGCTGTTTTTT.